The source of this T cell receptor (beta chain) is a study of radiotherapy plus CTLA-4 blockade in lung cancer. Across the study: Disease control was present in roughly a third of patients, and objective responses in more than 15%.

To note about this clone: Its antigen is still unknown.

V gave up 0 bases and J gave up 0 bases; unmatched junction bases: 3. This CDR3 is built from 16 residues. Germline CDR1 and CDR2: SGHRS and YFSETQ. Focal radiation and CTLA-4 blockade (ipilimumab) were tested in chemo-refractory metastatic non-small-cell lung cancer patients. Study results and caveats: With interferon-beta, early dynamics of blood T cell clones were reported to best predict response. Expansion in blood of tumor-derived TCR clones was seen after radiotherapy plus ipilimumab.

Generated by immunoSEQ multiplex PCR, the TCRdb table keeps only in-frame clones and is missing some. The sample includes some 80,000 clones, around 78% of them seen just once. This TCR was recovered from a human donor with non-small cell lung cancer whose response to radiotherapy plus ipilimumab could not be evaluated. Some clones in this sample may be carry-over from other donors' samples. The chain uses TRBV5-1 and TRBJ2-3, with TRBD1 identical over 8 bases. The sample here was peripheral blood, taken from a patient treated with radiotherapy plus ipilimumab. CDR3 in DNA: TGCGCCAGCAGCTTGGGAACAGGGGGAAGCACAGATACGCAGTATTTT. This sequence encodes CASSLGTGGSTDTQYF.